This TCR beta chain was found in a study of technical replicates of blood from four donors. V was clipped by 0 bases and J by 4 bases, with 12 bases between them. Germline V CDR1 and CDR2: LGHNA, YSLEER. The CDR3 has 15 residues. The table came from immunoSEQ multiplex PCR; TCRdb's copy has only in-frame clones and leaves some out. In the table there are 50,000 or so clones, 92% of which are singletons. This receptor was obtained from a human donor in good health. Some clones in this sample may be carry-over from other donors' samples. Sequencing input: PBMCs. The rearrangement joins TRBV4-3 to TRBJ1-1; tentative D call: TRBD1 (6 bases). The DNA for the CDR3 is TGCGCCAGCAGCCAAGACCCAGGGGAGGGCACTGAAGCTTTCTTT. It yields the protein CASSQDPGEGTEAFF.